This T cell receptor beta chain was documented in a study of T cells of healthy individuals. There are 14 residues in the CDR3. Germline trimming cut 5 bases from V and 0 bases from J; bases unmatched to any gene: 2. The germline CDR1 and CDR2 sequences are MDHEN and SYDVKM. TCRdb reprocessed the 5' RACE reads via MiXCR and lists one record per CDR3 protein. Seen here are some 82,000 distinct CDR3 sequences, about 5% observed once, and the top ten hold roughly 7.5%. The chain employs TRBV28 and TRBJ1-1, with 8 bases lining up with TRBD1. The clonotype was recovered from a female donor in good health. CDR3 DNA: TGTGCCAGCAGTGGACAGGGCATGAACACTGAAGCTTTCTTT. Its protein is CASSGQGMNTEAFF.